Below are 12 T cell receptor beta chains sequenced from a single sample in a study of blood T cells in healthy people across ages. Together with a sample-barcoded 5' primer, a J-beta primer mix was included in a second PCR lasting roughly 6 to 12 cycles. TCRdb fed the 5' RACE reads into MiXCR, producing one record per CDR3 protein. The sample shows under 1 million distinct CDR3 sequences, around 43% of them seen only once. What was sequenced was blood. Receptor source: a man in his sixties in good health.

V and J are TRBV3-1 and TRBJ1-2, with D possibly TRBD1 on 6 matching bases. Germline V lookup: CDR1 LGHDT, CDR2 YNNKEL (reference sequence). Trimming pared 4 bases from V and 3 bases from J, leaving 12 bases between. CDR3 size: 14 residues. The CDR3 loop reads CASSPQGLYYGYTF. In nucleotides, the CDR3 is TGTGCCAGCAGCCCCCAGGGGCTCTACTATGGCTACACCTTC.

This clonotype was seen a handful of times. V gene TRBV6-2 or TRBV6-3 combines with J gene TRBJ2-3; D possibly uses TRBD1 or TRBD2 (5 bases each). Germline V gene data show CDR1 as MNHEY and CDR2 as SVGEGT. This CDR3 contains 16 residues. The V and J ends lost 6 bases and 2 bases respectively, with 18 bases between them. CDR3 sequence reads: CASSPLRGTTTDTQYF. DNA for the CDR3: TGTGCCAGCAGCCCTCTGAGGGGAACCACCACAGATACGCAGTATTTT.

The chain links TRBV4-3 to TRBJ2-5; D not resolved. This CDR3 has 15 residues. Germline V lookup: CDR1 LGHNA, CDR2 YSLEER. The V end lost 1 base, the J end lost 2 bases, and 11 bases lay between the germline ends. DNA of the CDR3: TGCGCCAGCAGCCAAGTCCCTGGACGGCAAGAGACCCAGTACTTC. It encodes CASSQVPGRQETQYF.

This clonotype was found a few times. The rearrangement links TRBV6-2 or TRBV6-3 to TRBJ2-7; D is uncertain. The length of the CDR3 is 15 residues. From germline, CDR1 is MNHEY and CDR2 SVGEGT. Trimming cost V 5 bases and J 0 bases, with 14 bases left between them. The CDR3: CASSDIRSDSYEQYF. DNA for the CDR3: TGTGCCAGCAGTGACATACGCTCAGACTCCTACGAGCAGTACTTC.

This rearrangement joins TRBV7-9 to TRBJ2-5, with D hard to call. CDR3 size: 12 residues. Trimming took 8 bases from V and 0 from J, leaving 7 bases between them. Germline assignment: CDR1 SEHNR and CDR2 FQNEAQ (reference sequence). The CDR3 DNA is TGTGCCAGCGACCGGTACCAAGAGACCCAGTACTTC. This gives the protein CASDRYQETQYF. The full variable domain, in which reference TRBV7-9 and TRBJ2-5 provide the parts outside the CDR3, is DTGVSQNPRHKITKRGQNVTFRCDPISEHNRLYWYRQTLGQGPEFLTYFQNEAQLEKSRLLSDRFSAERPKGSFSTLEIQRTEQGDSAMYLCASDRYQETQYFGPGTRLLVL.

Note on this clonotype: A much larger clonotype is one base distant, so this may be a read error. This chain joins TRBV7-2 and TRBJ2-1, with 7 nucleotides matching TRBD2. Trimming took 6 bases from V and 13 from J; bases not matched to a gene: 18. CDR1 and CDR2 (germline): SGHTA, FQGNSA. This CDR3 has 15 amino acids. CDR3 region: CASRPGGGTSGTQFF. Written as DNA, the CDR3 is TGTGCCAGCAGACCTGGCGGGGGAACCTCAGGGACCCAGTTCTTC.

In its sample, this clonotype was seen many times. V is TRBV12-3 or TRBV12-4 and J is TRBJ2-7; a possible D gene is TRBD1 (6 bases). V was trimmed by 4 bases and J by 1 base, leaving 11 bases between them. The CDR3 consists of 14 residues. The CDR3 DNA follows: TGTGCCAGCAGTTCTCAGGACAGATCCTACGAGCAGTACTTC. Translating gives CASSSQDRSYEQYF.

This clonotype turned up a few times. The V call is TRBV7-9, the J call TRBJ2-7; D might be TRBD1 or TRBD2, each matching 6 bases. The CDR3 consists of 15 residues. Germline V lookup: CDR1 SEHNR, CDR2 FQNEAQ (reference sequence). V lost 2 bases to trimming and J lost 0 bases, with 11 bases between them. The CDR3 loop reads CASSLPRGDSYEQYF. The DNA of the CDR3 is TGTGCCAGCAGCTTACCGAGGGGGGACTCCTACGAGCAGTACTTC.

V is TRBV7-2 and J is TRBJ2-7; no reliable D call. V dropped 2 bases and J dropped 0 bases, with 11 bases sitting between them. CDR3 length: 15 amino acids. In germline, CDR1 is SGHTA, CDR2 FQGNSA. The CDR3 loop is CASSLSYTVSYEQYF. The CDR3 DNA follows: TGTGCCAGCAGCTTAAGTTATACAGTCTCCTACGAGCAGTACTTC.

V usage is TRBV7-2 and J usage is TRBJ2-1; 7 bases fit TRBD2. CDR1 is SGHTA and CDR2 is FQGNSA in the germline V gene. J gave up 0 bases and V 1 base, and 3 bases lay outside the gene matches. The CDR3 runs to 16 residues. CDR3 loop: CASSLGTRSSYNEQFF. CDR3 nucleotides: TGTGCCAGCAGCTTAGGGACTAGAAGCTCCTACAATGAGCAGTTCTTC.

A few counts support this clonotype. CDR3 bases: TGCAGTGGAACCGGACGGCAGGGTATCACAGATACGCAGTATTTT. The encoded protein is CSGTGRQGITDTQYF. V usage is TRBV20-1 and J usage is TRBJ2-3; tentative D call: TRBD1 (5 bases). The CDR3 covers 15 residues. Trimming pared 7 bases from V and 2 bases from J, leaving 19 bases between. Germline V gives CDR1 DFQATT, CDR2 SNEGSKA (reference sequence).

This clonotype was picked up a small number of times. The chain couples TRBV5-6 to TRBJ1-2; no firm D call. Trimming stripped 2 bases from V and 3 bases from J, with 17 bases between. Germline CDR1 is SGHDT and CDR2 is YYEEEE. This CDR3 has 16 residues. In DNA, the CDR3 is TGTGCCAGCAGCTTAGGGCCCGGGCCGAACGACTATGGCTACACCTTC. This gives the protein CASSLGPGPNDYGYTF.